The clone carrying this TCR beta chain was seen a handful of times. Its specificity is unknown. This specimen belongs to a study of T-cell reconstitution after alpha-beta-depleted transplantation in children. Construction of the TCRbeta library involved unique molecular identifiers. From the PCR reads, TCRdb called clonotypes with MiXCR, one entry per CDR3 protein. The sample includes roughly 420,000 distinct CDR3 sequences, 15% to 20% of them seen just once. Whole-study findings and limits: After one year, T-cell counts and TCRbeta diversity mostly came from new T cells. In patients about two months after transplant, alpha-beta T cells reportedly arose from several hundred expanded graft clones. Diversity of TCRbeta at day 60 was high in some patients, arising from surviving recipient T cells and thymic progenitors.

CDR1 and CDR2 (germline): ENHRY, SYGVKD. The CDR3 has 18 residues. Trimming removed 0 bases from V and 4 bases from J; junction bases left unmatched: 10. The sequenced sample was PBMCs, mostly from graft donor cells, obtained 360 days after TCRalphabeta/CD19-depleted stem cell transplant. The origin of this receptor is a boy younger than two who had a stem cell transplant for Wiskott-Aldrich syndrome, so the T cells may come from the graft donor. This sequence joins TRBV10-3 and TRBJ2-5; 11 bases match TRBD2. DNA of the CDR3: TGTGCCATCAGTGAGTCGGCGCTAGCGGGGGGTTTGTCAGAGACCCAGTACTTC. Residues: CAISESALAGGLSETQYF.